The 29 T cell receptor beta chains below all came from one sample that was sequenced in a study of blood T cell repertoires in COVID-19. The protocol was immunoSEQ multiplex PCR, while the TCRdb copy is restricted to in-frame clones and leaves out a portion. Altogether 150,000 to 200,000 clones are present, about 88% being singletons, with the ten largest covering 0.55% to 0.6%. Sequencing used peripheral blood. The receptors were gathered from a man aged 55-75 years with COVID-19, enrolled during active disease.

As DNA, the CDR3 is TGTGCCAGCAGTTACGGGACAGGGGGCTTACGGGACGAGCAGTACTTC. Translated: CASSYGTGGLRDEQYF. The chain combines TRBV6-5 with TRBJ2-7; TRBD1 matches at 12 bases. Germline CDR1 reads MNHEY; CDR2 reads SVGAGI. The CDR3 is 16 amino acids. The junction had 7 bases not matched to a gene; V was cut back by 2 bases and J by 5 bases.

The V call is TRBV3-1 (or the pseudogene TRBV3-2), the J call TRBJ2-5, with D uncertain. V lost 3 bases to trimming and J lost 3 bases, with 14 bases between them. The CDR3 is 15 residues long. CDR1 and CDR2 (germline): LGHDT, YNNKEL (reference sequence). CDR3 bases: TGTGCCAGCAGCCAGACGCGGATGGATAAAGAGACCCAGTACTTC. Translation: CASSQTRMDKETQYF.

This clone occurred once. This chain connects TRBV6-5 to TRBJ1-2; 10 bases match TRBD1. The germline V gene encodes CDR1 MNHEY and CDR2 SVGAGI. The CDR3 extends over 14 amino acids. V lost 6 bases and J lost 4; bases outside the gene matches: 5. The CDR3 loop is CASRTGGFVYGYTF. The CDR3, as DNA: TGTGCCAGCAGGACAGGGGGCTTTGTCTATGGCTACACCTTC.

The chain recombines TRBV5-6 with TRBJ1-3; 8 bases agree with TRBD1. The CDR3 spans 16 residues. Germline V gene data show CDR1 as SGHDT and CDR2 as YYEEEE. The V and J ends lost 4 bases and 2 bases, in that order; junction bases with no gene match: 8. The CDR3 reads CASSRIQGGAGNTIYF. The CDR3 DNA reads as TGTGCCAGCAGCAGAATACAGGGGGGAGCTGGAAACACCATATATTTT.

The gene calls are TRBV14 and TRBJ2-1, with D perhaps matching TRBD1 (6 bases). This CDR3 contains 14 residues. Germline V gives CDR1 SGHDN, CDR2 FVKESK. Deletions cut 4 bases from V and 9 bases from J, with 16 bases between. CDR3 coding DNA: TGTGCCAGCAGCCCAACTTACAGGGCTGGTGAGCAGTTCTTC. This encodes CASSPTYRAGEQFF. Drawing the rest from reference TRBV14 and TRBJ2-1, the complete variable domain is EAGVTQFPSHSVIEKGQTVTLRCDPISGHDNLYWYRRVMGKEIKFLLHFVKESKQDESGMPNNRFLAERTGGTYSTLKVQPAELEDSGVYFCASSPTYRAGEQFFGPGTRLTVL.

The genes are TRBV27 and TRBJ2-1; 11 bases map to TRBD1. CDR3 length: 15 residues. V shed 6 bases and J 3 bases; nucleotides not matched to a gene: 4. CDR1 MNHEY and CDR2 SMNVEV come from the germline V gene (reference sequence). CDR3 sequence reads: CASRAGTGGYNEQFF. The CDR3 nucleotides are TGTGCCAGCAGGGCCGGGACAGGGGGCTACAATGAGCAGTTCTTC.

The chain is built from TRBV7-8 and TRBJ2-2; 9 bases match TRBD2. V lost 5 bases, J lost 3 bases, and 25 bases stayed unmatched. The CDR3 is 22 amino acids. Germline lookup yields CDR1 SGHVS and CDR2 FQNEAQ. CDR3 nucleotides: TGTGCCAGCAGCCTCCGAGTTTTAGGCTTGCGGCGGACTAGCGCCGACACCGGGGAGCTGTTTTTT. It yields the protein CASSLRVLGLRRTSADTGELFF.

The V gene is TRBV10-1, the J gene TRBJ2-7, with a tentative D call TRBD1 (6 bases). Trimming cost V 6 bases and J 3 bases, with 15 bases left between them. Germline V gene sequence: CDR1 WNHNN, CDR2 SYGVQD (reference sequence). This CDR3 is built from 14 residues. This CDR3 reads CASRVGAPFYEQYF. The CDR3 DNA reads TGCGCCAGCAGGGTGGGGGCCCCATTCTACGAGCAGTACTTC.

For the CDR3, the DNA is TGCGCCAGCACGACAGGGTTCACTAATGAAAAACTGTTTTTT. Amino acids: CASTTGFTNEKLFF. The V gene is TRBV5-1, the J gene TRBJ1-4, with 7 bases that match TRBD1. With 6 bases clipped from V and 2 bases from J, the junction kept 4 bases outside the gene matches. The CDR3 has 14 residues. CDR1 SGHRS and CDR2 YFSETQ come from the germline V gene.

The CDR3 loop is CAITQDIAYGYTF. The CDR3 DNA sequence: TGTGCCATCACCCAGGACATCGCCTATGGCTACACCTTC. The chain joins TRBV10-3 to TRBJ1-2; TRBD1 is a possible D gene (5 bases). With 7 bases removed from V and 4 bases from J, the gap between germline ends came to 13 bases. From germline, CDR1 is ENHRY and CDR2 SYGVKD. This CDR3 has 13 residues.

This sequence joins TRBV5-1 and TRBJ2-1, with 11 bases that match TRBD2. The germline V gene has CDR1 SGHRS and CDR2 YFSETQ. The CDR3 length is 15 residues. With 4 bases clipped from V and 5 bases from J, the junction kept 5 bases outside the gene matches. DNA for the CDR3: TGCGCCAGCAGCCCGCCGACTAGCGGGAACAATGAGCAGTTCTTC. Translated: CASSPPTSGNNEQFF. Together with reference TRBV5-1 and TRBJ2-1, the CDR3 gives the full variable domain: KAGVTQTPRYLIKTRGQQVTLSCSPISGHRSVSWYQQTPGQGLQFLFEYFSETQRNKGNFPGRFSGRQFSNSRSEMNVSTLELGDSALYLCASSPPTSGNNEQFFGPGTRLTVL.

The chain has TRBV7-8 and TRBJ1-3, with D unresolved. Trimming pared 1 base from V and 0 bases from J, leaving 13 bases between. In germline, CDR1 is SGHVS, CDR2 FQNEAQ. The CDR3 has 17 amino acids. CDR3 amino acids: CASSLVPAETSGNTIYF. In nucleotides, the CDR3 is TGTGCCAGCAGCTTAGTCCCGGCGGAGACCTCTGGAAACACCATATATTTT.

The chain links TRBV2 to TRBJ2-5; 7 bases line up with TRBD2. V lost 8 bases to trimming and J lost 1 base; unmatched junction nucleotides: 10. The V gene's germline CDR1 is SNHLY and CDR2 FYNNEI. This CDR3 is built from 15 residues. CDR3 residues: CASLAAEQPQETQYF. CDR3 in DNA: TGTGCCAGCCTAGCGGCGGAGCAGCCCCAAGAGACCCAGTACTTC. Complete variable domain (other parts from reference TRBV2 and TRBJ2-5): EPEVTQTPSHQVTQMGQEVILRCVPISNHLYFYWYRQILGQKVEFLVSFYNNEISEKSEIFDDQFSVERPDGSNFTLKIRSTKLEDSAMYFCASLAAEQPQETQYFGPGTRLLVL.

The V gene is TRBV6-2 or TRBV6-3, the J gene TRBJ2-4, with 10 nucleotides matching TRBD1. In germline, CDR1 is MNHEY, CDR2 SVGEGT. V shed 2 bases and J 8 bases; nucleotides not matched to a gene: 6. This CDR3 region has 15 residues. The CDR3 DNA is TGTGCCAGCAGTTACGGGACAGGGGTTTTGGACATTCAGTACTTC. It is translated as CASSYGTGVLDIQYF.

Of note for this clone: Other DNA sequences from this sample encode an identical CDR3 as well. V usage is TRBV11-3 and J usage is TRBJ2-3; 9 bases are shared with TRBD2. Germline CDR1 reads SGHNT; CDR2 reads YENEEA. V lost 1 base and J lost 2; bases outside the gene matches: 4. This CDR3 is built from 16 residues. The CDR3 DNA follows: TGTGCCAGCAGCTTAGGTCTAGCGGGATTCACAGATACGCAGTATTTT. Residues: CASSLGLAGFTDTQYF.

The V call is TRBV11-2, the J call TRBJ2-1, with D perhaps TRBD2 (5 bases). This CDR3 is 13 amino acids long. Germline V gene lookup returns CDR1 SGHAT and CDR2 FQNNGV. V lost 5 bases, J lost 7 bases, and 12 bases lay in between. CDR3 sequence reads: CASSPRRGNEQFF. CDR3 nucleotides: TGTGCCAGCAGCCCCCGCCGGGGAAATGAGCAGTTCTTC.

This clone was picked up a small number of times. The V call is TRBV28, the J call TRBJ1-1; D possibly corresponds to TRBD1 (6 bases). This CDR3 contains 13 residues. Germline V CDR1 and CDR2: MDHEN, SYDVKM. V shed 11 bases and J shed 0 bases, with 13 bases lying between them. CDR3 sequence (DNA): TGTGCCGTAAAGGGGGACCTGAACACTGAAGCTTTCTTT. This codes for CAVKGDLNTEAFF.

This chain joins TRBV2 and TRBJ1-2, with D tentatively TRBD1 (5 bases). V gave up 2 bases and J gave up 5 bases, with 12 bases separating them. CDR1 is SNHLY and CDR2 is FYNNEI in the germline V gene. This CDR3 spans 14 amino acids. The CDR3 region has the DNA TGTGCCAGCAGTGAACAGGGTCAGGGTTATGGCTACACCTTC. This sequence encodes CASSEQGQGYGYTF.

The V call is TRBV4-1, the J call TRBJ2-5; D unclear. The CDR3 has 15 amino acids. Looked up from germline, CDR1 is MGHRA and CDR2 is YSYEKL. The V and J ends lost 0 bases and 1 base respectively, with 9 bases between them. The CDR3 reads CASSQDQQLQETQYF. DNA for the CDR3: TGCGCCAGCAGCCAAGATCAACAGCTCCAAGAGACCCAGTACTTC.

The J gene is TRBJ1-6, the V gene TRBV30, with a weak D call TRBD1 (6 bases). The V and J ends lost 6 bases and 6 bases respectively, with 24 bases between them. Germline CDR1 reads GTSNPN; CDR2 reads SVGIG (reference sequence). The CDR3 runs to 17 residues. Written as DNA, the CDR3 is TGTGCCTGCGCCACTGGGGGCGCGACCCGGCGTAATTCACCCCTCCACTTT. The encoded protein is CACATGGATRRNSPLHF.

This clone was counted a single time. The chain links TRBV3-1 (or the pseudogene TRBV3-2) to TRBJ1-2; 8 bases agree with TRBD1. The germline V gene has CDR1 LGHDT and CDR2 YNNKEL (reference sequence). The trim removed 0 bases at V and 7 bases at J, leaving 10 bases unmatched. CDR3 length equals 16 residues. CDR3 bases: TGTGCCAGCAGCCAAGAGGGAGCAGGGGGCTTTCGTGGCTACACCTTC. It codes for CASSQEGAGGFRGYTF.

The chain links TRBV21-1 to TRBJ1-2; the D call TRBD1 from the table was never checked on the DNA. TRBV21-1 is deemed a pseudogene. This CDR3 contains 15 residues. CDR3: CASSKSSRTDYGYTF. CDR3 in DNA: TGTGCCAGCAGCAAATCCTCTCGGACAGATTATGGCTACACCTTC.

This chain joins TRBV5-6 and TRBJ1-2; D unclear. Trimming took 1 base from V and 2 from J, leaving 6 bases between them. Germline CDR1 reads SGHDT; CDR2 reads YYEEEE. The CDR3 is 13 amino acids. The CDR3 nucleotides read TGTGCCAGCAGCTTGTCGGGAAACTATGGCTACACCTTC. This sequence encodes CASSLSGNYGYTF.

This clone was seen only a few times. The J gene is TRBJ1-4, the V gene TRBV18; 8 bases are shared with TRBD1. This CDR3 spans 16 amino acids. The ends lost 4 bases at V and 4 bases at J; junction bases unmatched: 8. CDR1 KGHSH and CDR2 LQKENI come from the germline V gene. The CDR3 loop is CASSLQGATINEKLFF. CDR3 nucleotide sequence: TGTGCCAGCTCACTTCAGGGGGCGACGATTAATGAAAAACTGTTTTTT.

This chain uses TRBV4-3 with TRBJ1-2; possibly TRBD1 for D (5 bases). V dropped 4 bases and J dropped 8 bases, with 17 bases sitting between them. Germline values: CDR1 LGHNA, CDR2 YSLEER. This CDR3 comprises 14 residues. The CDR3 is CASSLLGQGTGYTF. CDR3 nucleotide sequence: TGCGCCAGCAGCCTCCTCGGCCAGGGCACGGGCTACACCTTC.

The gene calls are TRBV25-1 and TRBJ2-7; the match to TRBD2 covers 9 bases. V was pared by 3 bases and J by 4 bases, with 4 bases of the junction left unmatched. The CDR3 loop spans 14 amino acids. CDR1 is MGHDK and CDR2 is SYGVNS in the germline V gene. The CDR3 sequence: CASSDSGSSYEQYF. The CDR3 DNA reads TGTGCCAGCAGTGATAGCGGGAGTAGTTACGAGCAGTACTTC.

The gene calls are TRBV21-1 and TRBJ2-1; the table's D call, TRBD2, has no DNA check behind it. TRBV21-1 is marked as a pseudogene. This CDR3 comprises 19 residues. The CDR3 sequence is CASSKKGFVSGAGGNEQFF. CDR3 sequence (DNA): TGTGCCAGCAGCAAAAAGGGGTTCGTTTCTGGCGCGGGGGGGAATGAGCAGTTCTTC.

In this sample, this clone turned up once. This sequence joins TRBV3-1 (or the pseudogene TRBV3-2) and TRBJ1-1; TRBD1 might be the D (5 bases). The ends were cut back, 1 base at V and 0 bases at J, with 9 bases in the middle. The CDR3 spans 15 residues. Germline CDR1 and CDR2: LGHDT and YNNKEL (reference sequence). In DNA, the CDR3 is TGTGCCAGCAGCCAAGGACAGTTCATGAACACTGAAGCTTTCTTT. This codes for CASSQGQFMNTEAFF.

The CDR3 DNA is TGTGCCAGCAGCTTGGCCGTCGCTAGCGGGGGAAGCTCCTACAATGAGCAGTTCTTC. Its translation is CASSLAVASGGSSYNEQFF. The chain employs TRBV5-4 and TRBJ2-1; 10 bases agree with TRBD2. Trimming at V came to 0 bases and at J to 0 bases, leaving 9 bases not matched to a gene. CDR1 and CDR2 from the germline V gene are SGHNT and YYREEE (reference sequence). The CDR3 is 19 amino acids.